The source of this TCR beta chain is a study of T-cell reconstitution after alpha-beta-depleted transplantation in children. Study-wide findings and caveats: There were reportedly several hundred expanded graft clones from which alpha-beta T cells came about two months after transplant.

This clonotype was found a few times. Its antigen is not known. Compared with germline, one end of the junction differs, possibly owing to a read error. Looked up from germline, CDR1 is MNHEY and CDR2 is SVGAGI. CDR3 length: 13 amino acids. Unique molecular identifiers were incorporated during preparation of the TCRbeta library. TCRdb reprocessed the PCR reads with MiXCR, giving one entry per CDR3 protein. The table includes approximately 400,000 distinct CDR3 sequences, 15% to 20% detected once. This chain connects TRBV6-5 to TRBJ1-5; 8 positions agree with TRBD1. The sequence was collected from a boy younger than two who had a stem cell transplant for Wiskott-Aldrich syndrome, so the T cells may come from the graft donor. The sequences come from PBMCs, mostly from graft donor cells, collected 360 days after TCRalphabeta/CD19-depleted stem cell transplant. CDR3 sequence: CASSSWESGGLYF. CDR3 nucleotide sequence: TGTGCCAGCAGTTCCTGGGAGTCAGGGGGCCTATATTTT.